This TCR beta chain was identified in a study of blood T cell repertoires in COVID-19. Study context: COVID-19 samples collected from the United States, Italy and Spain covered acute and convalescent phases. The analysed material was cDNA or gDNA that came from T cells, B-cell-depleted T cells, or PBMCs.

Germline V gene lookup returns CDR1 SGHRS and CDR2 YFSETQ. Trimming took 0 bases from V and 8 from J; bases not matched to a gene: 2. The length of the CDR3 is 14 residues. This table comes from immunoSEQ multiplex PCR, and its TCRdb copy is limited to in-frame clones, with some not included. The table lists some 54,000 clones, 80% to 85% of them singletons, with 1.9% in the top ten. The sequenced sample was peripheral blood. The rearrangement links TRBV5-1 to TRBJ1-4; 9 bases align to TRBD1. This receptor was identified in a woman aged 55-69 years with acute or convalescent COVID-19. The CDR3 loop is CASSLGQGEEKLFF. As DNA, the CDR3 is TGCGCCAGCAGCTTGGGACAGGGGGAAGAAAAACTGTTTTTT.